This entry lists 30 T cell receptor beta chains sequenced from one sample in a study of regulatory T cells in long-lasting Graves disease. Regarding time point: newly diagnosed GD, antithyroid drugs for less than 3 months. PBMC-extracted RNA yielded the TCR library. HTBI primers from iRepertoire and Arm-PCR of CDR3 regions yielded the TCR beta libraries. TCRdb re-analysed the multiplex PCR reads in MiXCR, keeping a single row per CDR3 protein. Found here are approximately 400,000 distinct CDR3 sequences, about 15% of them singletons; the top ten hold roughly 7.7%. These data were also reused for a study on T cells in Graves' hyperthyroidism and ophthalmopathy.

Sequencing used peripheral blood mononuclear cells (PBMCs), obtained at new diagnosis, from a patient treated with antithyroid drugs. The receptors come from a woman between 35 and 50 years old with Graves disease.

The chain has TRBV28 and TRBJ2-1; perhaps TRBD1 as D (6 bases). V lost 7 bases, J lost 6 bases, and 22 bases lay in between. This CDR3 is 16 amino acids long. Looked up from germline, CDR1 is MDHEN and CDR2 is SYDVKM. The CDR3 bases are TGTGCCAGCACCGGACTCTATAGGAAGGACAGCAATGAGCAGTTCTTC. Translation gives CASTGLYRKDSNEQFF.

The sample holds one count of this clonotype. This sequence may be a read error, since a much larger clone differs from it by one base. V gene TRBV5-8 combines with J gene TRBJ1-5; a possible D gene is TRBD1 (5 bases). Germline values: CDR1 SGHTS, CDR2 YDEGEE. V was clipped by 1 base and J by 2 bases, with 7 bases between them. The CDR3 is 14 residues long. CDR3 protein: CASSLFRGNQPQHF. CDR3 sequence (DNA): TGTGCCAGCAGCTTGTTCAGGGGCAATCAGCCCCAGCATTTT.

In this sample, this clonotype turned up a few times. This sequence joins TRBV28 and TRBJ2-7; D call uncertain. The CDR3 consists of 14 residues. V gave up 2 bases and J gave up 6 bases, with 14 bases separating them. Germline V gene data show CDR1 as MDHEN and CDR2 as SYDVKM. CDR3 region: CASSLSYLDGEQYF. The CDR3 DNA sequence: TGTGCCAGCAGTTTAAGCTACTTGGACGGCGAGCAGTACTTC. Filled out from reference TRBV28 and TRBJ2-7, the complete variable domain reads DVKVTQSSRYLVKRTGEKVFLECVQDMDHENMFWYRQDPGLGLRLIYFSYDVKMKEKGDIPEGYSVSREKKERFSLILESASTNQTSMYLCASSLSYLDGEQYFGPGTRLTVT.

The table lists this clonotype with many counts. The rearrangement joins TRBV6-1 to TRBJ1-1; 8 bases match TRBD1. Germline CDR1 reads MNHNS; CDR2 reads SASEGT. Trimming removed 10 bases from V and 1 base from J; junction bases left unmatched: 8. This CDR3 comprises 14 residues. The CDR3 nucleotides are TGTGCCACCTCCGGACAGGGCAAGAACACTGAAGCTTTCTTT. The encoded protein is CATSGQGKNTEAFF.

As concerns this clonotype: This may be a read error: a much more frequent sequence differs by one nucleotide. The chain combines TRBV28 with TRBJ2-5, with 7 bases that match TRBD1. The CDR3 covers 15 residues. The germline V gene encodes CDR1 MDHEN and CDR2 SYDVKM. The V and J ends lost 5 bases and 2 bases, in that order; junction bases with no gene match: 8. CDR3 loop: CASSGSPGQQETQYF. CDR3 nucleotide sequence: TGTGCCAGCAGTGGATCACCGGGACAGCAAGAGACCCAGTACTTC. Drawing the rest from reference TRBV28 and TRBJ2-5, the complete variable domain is DVKVTQSSRYLVKRTGEKVFLECVQDMDHENMFWYRQDPGLGLRLIYFSYDVKMKEKGDIPEGYSVSREKKERFSLILESASTNQTSMYLCASSGSPGQQETQYFGPGTRLLVL.

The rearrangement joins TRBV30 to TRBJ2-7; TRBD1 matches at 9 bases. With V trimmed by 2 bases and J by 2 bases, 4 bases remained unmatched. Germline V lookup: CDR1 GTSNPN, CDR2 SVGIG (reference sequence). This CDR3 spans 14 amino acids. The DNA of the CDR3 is TGTGCCTGGAGTCACGGGACAGGGCCCTACGAGCAGTACTTC. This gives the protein CAWSHGTGPYEQYF.

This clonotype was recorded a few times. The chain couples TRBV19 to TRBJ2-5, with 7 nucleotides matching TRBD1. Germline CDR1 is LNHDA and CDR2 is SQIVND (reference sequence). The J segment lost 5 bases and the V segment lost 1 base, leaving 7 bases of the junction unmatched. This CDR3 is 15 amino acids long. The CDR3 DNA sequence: TGTGCCAGTAGTATAGGAGACAGGGTTGGGGAGACCCAGTACTTC. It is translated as CASSIGDRVGETQYF.

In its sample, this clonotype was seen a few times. In nucleotides, the CDR3 is TGTGCCTGGCGGGGACTAGCGGGAGCTACGCAGTATTTT. Translation: CAWRGLAGATQYF. This chain connects TRBV30 to TRBJ2-3, with 14 bases aligning to TRBD2. CDR3 length equals 13 residues. Per the germline V gene, CDR1 is GTSNPN and CDR2 is SVGIG (reference sequence). The ends lost 5 bases at V and 8 bases at J; junction bases unmatched: 3.

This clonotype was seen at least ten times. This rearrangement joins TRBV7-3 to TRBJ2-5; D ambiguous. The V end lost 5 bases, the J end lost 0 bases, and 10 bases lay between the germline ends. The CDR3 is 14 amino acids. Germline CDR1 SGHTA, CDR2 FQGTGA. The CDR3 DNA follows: TGTGCCAGCAGCCCTCTGGGCAACCAAGAGACCCAGTACTTC. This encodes CASSPLGNQETQYF. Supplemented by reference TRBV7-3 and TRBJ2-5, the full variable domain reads GAGVSQTPSNKVTEKGKYVELRCDPISGHTALYWYRQSLGQGPEFLIYFQGTGAADDSGLPNDRFFAVRPEGSVSTLKIQRTERGDSAVYLCASSPLGNQETQYFGPGTRLLVL.

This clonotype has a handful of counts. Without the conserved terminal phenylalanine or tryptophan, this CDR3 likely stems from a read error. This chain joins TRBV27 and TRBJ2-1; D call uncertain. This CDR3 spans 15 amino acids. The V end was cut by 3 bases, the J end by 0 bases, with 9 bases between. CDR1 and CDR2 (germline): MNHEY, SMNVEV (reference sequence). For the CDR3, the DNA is TGTGCCAGCAGTTTCATCCGGTCCTCCTACAATGAGCAGTTCCTC. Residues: CASSFIRSSYNEQFL.

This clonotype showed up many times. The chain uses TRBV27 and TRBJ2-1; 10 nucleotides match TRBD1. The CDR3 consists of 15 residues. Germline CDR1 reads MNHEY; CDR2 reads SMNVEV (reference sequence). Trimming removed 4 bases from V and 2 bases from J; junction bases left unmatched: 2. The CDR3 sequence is CASSWTGGTYNEQFF. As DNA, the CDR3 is TGTGCCAGCAGTTGGACAGGGGGAACCTACAATGAGCAGTTCTTC.

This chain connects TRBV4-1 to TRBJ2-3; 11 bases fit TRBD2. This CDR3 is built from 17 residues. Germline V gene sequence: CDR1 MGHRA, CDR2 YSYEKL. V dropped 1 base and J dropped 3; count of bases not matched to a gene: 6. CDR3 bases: TGCGCCAGCAGCCAAGTAACTAGCGGGAGTATAACAGATACGCAGTATTTT. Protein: CASSQVTSGSITDTQYF.

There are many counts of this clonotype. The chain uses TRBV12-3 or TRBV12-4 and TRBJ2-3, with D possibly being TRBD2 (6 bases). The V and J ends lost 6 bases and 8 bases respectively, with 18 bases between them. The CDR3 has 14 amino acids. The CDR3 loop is CASSPRRDPGTQYF. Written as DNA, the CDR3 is TGTGCCAGCAGCCCGAGGCGGGACCCGGGTACGCAGTATTTT.

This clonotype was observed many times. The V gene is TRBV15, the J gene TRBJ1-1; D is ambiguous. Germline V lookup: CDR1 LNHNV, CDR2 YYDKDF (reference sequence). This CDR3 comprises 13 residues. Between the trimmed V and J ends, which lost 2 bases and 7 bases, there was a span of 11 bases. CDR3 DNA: TGTGCCACCAGCAGATCCCAGACGTATGAAGCTTTCTTT. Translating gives CATSRSQTYEAFF.

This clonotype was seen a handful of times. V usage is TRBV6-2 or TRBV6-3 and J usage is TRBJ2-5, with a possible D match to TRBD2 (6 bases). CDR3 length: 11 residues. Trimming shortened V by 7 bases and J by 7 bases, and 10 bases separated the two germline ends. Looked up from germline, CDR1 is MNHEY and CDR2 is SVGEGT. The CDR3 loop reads CASNRAGTQYF. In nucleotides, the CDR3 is TGTGCCAGCAACCGAGCGGGGACCCAGTACTTC.

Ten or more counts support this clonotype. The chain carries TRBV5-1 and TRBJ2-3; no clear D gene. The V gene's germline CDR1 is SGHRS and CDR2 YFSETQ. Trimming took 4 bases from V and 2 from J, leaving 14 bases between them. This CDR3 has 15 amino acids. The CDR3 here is CASSPATSYTDTQYF. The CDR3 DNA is TGCGCCAGCAGCCCAGCCACCTCCTACACAGATACGCAGTATTTT. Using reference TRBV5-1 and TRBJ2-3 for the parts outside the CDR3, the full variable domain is KAGVTQTPRYLIKTRGQQVTLSCSPISGHRSVSWYQQTPGQGLQFLFEYFSETQRNKGNFPGRFSGRQFSNSRSEMNVSTLELGDSALYLCASSPATSYTDTQYFGPGTRLTVL.

This CDR3 reads CASSLRGGGQGIGTEAFF. CDR3 DNA: TGTGCCAGCAGCTTACGAGGGGGGGGACAGGGGATCGGCACTGAAGCTTTCTTT. The chain combines TRBV11-2 with TRBJ1-1, with TRBD1 identical over 10 bases. V lost 2 bases to trimming and J lost 4 bases; unmatched junction nucleotides: 13. The CDR3 runs to 18 residues. Germline loops: CDR1 SGHAT, CDR2 FQNNGV.

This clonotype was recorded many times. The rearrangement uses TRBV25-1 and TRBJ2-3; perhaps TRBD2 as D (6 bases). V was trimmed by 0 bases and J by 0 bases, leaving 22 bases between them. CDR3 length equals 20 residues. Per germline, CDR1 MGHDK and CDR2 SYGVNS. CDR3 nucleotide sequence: TGTGCCAGCAGTGAATATAGTCCATCTTCTAGCGAACGTAGCACAGATACGCAGTATTTT. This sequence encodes CASSEYSPSSSERSTDTQYF. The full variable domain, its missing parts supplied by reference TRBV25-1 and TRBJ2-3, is EADIYQTPRYLVIGTGKKITLECSQTMGHDKMYWYQQDPGMELHLIHYSYGVNSTEKGDLSSESTVSRIRTEHFPLTLESARPSHTSQYLCASSEYSPSSSERSTDTQYFGPGTRLTVL.

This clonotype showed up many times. The CDR3 spells CASSEGGRDTQYF. CDR3 DNA: TGTGCCAGCAGTGAGGGAGGGCGTGATACGCAGTATTTT. The chain has TRBV27 and TRBJ2-3; 7 bases are shared with TRBD2. After removal of 5 bases from V and 6 bases from J, the junction contained 5 bases not matched to a gene. The CDR3 is made up of 13 amino acids. Germline CDR1 is MNHEY and CDR2 is SMNVEV (reference sequence).

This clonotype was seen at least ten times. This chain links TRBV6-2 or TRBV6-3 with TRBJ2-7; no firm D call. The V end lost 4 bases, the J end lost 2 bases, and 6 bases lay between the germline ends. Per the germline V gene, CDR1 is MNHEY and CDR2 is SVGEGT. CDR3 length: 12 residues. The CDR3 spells CASSSRAYEQYF. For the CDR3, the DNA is TGTGCCAGCAGTTCTCGTGCCTACGAGCAGTACTTC.

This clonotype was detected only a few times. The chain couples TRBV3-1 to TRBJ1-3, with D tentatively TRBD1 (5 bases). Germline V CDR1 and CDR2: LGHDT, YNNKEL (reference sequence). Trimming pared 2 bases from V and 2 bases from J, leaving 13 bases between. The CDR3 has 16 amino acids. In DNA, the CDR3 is TGTGCCAGCAGCCAAAACACAGGATTAGCTGGAAACACCATATATTTT. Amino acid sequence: CASSQNTGLAGNTIYF.

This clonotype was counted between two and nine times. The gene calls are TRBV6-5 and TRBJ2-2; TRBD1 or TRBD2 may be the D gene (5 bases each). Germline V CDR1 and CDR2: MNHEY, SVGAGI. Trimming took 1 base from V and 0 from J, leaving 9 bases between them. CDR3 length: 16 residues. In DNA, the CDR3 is TGTGCCAGCAGTTACTTCGGGGCGGCGAACACCGGGGAGCTGTTTTTT. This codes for CASSYFGAANTGELFF.

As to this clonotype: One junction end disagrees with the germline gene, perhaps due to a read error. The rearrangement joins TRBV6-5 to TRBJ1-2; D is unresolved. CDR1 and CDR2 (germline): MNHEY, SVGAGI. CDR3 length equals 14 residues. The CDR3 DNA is TGTGCCAGCAATTACTCGAGACACTCCTATGGCTACACCTTC. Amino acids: CASNYSRHSYGYTF.

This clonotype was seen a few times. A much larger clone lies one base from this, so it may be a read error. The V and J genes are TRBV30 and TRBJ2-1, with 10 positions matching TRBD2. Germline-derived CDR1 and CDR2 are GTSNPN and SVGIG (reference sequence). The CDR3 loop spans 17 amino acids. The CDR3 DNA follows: TGTGCCCGGAGTGGGGGGGCTAGCGGGAGAGCCTACAATGAGCAGTTCTTC. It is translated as CARSGGASGRAYNEQFF.

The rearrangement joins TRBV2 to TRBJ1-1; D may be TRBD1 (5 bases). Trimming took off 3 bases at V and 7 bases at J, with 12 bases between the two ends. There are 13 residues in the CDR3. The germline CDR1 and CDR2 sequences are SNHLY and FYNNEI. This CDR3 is CASSEIGASEAFF. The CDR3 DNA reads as TGTGCCAGCAGTGAGATAGGGGCGAGTGAAGCTTTCTTT.

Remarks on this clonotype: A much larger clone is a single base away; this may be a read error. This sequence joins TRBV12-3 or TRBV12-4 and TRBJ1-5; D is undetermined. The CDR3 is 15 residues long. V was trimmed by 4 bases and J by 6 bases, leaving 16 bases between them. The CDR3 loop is CASSSPWEAGQPQHF. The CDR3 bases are TGTGCCAGCAGTTCTCCATGGGAGGCGGGTCAGCCCCAGCATTTT.

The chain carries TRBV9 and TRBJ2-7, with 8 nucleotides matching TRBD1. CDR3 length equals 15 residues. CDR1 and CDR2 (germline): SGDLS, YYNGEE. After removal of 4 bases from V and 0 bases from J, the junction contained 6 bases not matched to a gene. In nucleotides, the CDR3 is TGTGCCAGCAGCCGGACAGGGTCCCCCTCCTACGAGCAGTACTTC. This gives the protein CASSRTGSPSYEQYF.

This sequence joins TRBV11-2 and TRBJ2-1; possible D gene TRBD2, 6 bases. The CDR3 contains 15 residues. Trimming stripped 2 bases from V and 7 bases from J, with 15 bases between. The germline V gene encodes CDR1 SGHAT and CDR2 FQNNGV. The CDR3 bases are TGTGCCAGCAGCTTATTCCGGGAGACGAGGAATGAGCAGTTCTTC. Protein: CASSLFRETRNEQFF.

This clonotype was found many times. CDR3 protein: CASSQRGLAKNIQYF. DNA of the CDR3: TGTGCCAGCAGCCAGCGGGGGCTAGCCAAAAACATTCAGTACTTC. V gene TRBV3-1 combines with J gene TRBJ2-4; tentatively, D is TRBD2 (7 bases). Trimming pared 3 bases from V and 0 bases from J, leaving 9 bases between. Per germline, CDR1 LGHDT and CDR2 YNNKEL (reference sequence). The CDR3 length is 15 residues.

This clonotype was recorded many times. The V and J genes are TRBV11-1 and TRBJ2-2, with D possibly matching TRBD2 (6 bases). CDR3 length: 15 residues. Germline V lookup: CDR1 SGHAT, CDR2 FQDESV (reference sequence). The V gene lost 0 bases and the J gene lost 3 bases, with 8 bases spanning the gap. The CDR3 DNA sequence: TGTGCCAGCAGCTTAGCGGGAGGAGACACCGGGGAGCTGTTTTTT. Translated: CASSLAGGDTGELFF.